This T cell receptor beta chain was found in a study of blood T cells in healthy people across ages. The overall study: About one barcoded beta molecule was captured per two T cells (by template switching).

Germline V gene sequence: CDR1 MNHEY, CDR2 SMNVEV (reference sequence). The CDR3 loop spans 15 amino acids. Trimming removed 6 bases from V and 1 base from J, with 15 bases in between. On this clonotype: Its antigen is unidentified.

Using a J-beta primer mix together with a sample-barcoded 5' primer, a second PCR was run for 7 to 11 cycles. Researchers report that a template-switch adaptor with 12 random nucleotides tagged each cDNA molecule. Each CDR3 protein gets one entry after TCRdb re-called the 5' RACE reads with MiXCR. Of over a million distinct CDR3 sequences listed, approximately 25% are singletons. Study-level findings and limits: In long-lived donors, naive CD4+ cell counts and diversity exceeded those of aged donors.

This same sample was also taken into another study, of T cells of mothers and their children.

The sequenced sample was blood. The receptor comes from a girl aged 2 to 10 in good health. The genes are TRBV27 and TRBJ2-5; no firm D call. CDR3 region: CASSRSLGSQETQYF. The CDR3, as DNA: TGTGCCAGCAGCCGATCTCTAGGGTCCCAAGAGACCCAGTACTTC.